The sequence of this T cell receptor beta chain was determined in a study of response to subunit inactivated influenza vaccine. Whole-study results and caveats: Authors suggested few new T cells are recruited by each seasonal influenza vaccination.

Concerning this clonotype: Its antigen is undetermined.

Each CDR3 protein is one row after TCRdb ran MiXCR on the RT-PCR reads. The sample has hundreds of thousands of distinct CDR3 sequences; roughly 10% are singletons. V gave up 8 bases and J gave up 2 bases, with 12 bases separating them. Germline CDR1 and CDR2: MNHEY and SVGEGT. This CDR3 comprises 13 residues. Material: PBMCs from blood, obtained on the day of vaccination. This TCR came from a man aged 50-60 years who received an inactivated influenza vaccine. The chain carries TRBV6-2 or TRBV6-3 and TRBJ1-2; D unresolved. The CDR3 here is CASDLDGNYGYTF. CDR3 bases: TGTGCCAGCGATCTTGACGGCAACTATGGCTACACCTTC.